A selection of T cell receptor beta chains follows, all from one sample in a study of blood T cell repertoires in COVID-19. Assay used: immunoSEQ multiplex PCR; TCRdb lists only in-frame clones, some missing. This table holds about 80,000 clones, 90% found once. Material: peripheral blood. The source of these receptors is a woman older than 75 with active or convalescent COVID-19. Each CDR3 is given with its conserved first and last residue. A D gene is named only where the DNA matches it firmly.

-,TRBJ2-4,14,TRBV10-3,CAISQDWAKNIQYF
TRBD2,TRBJ2-5,16,TRBV7-2,CASSLGGTSVQETQYF
TRBD2,TRBJ2-1,21,TRBV28,CASSLSGGILSGRPLYNEQFF
-,TRBJ2-3,15,TRBV18,CASSPQRLDTDTQYF
TRBD2,TRBJ2-7,13,TRBV6-5,CASSYPGGAEQYF
-,TRBJ2-3,15,TRBV7-2,CASSATGVQTDTQYF
TRBD1,TRBJ2-5,16,TRBV5-4,CASSLGEGTGEETQYF
-,TRBJ2-7,13,TRBV18,CASSPLRGFEQYF
TRBD1,TRBJ2-2,17,TRBV6-2/TRBV6-3,CASSSQGATPNTGELFF
TRBD1,TRBJ2-7,15,TRBV28,CASILAGTGLYEQYF
-,TRBJ1-2,13,TRBV27,CASTRDPNYGYTF
TRBD2,TRBJ2-3,18,TRBV5-1,CASSQGLAGAPLTDTQYF
-,TRBJ1-1,11,TRBV18,CASSPEVEAFF
TRBD1,TRBJ2-7,14,TRBV7-7,CASSSRTGVGEQYF
TRBD2,TRBJ2-1,14,TRBV5-5,CASSPPGTSIEQFF
-,TRBJ2-1,15,TRBV6-5,CASTPSGLSYNEQFF
-,TRBJ2-7,14,TRBV6-5,CASSYSHRGYEQYF
-,TRBJ1-1,14,TRBV6-6,CASRRTATGTEAFF
TRBD1,TRBJ2-3,17,TRBV24-1,CATSDLDRGRGTDTQYF
-,TRBJ1-1,13,TRBV11-2,CASSSQSNTEAFF
TRBD2,TRBJ2-1,13,TRBV2,CASSANSGEEEFF
TRBD2,TRBJ2-3,15,TRBV5-1,CASTWTSSSTDTQYF
-,TRBJ1-6,13,TRBV20-1,CSASGPLGAPLHF
TRBD1,TRBJ2-3,17,TRBV5-4,CASSNTGTGVFTDTQYF
-,TRBJ2-7,13,TRBV12-3/TRBV12-4,CASSNGSGLRQYF
-,TRBJ2-5,14,TRBV18,CASSPGQSEETQYF
TRBD2,TRBJ2-3,19,TRBV19,CASSIGLAGGSSLTDTQYF
TRBD1,TRBJ2-1,15,TRBV4-3,CASSHEDRGYNEQFF
-,TRBJ2-7,14,TRBV7-9,CASSLGTRNYEQYF
TRBD2,TRBJ2-1,16,TRBV24-1,CATSDALAGAYNEQFF
TRBD1,TRBJ1-2,13,TRBV7-9,CASSVTGTAGYTF
-,TRBJ1-1,15,TRBV19,CASIHQSVGNTEAFF
TRBD2,TRBJ2-1,16,TRBV27,CASSAPSGSNYNEQFF
TRBD2,TRBJ2-3,16,TRBV7-9,CASSLSSGRDTDTQYF
-,TRBJ2-3,14,TRBV6-2/TRBV6-3,CASSYFAETDTQYF
TRBD2,TRBJ2-5,13,TRBV30,CAWNPGGQETQYF
TRBD1,TRBJ1-5,14,TRBV2,CASSATGLGQPQHF
-,TRBJ1-2,13,TRBV5-1,CASFEPVSRGYTF
-,TRBJ1-2,12,TRBV28,CASSLRDYGYTF
TRBD2,TRBJ2-3,16,TRBV27,CASSPPPSGGGDTQYF
-,TRBJ1-2,15,TRBV6-6,CASSYPSRAGLGYTF
-,TRBJ1-5,13,TRBV12-3/TRBV12-4,CASTRGSNQPQHF
TRBD2,TRBJ2-3,16,TRBV6-6,CASSSWTSGATDTQYF
TRBD2,TRBJ2-3,18,TRBV11-3,CASSLRGTSGRATDTQYF
TRBD1,TRBJ1-6,14,TRBV10-2,CASSDRGLNSPLHF